This T cell receptor (beta chain) was retrieved from a study of CD8 T cells in ankylosing spondylitis. General study findings and limits: Characteristic of ankylosing spondylitis blood, it appeared, was a TCR beta motif comprising 7 to 9 highly homologous variants. Matched synovial fluid from ankylosing spondylitis patients was reported to be enriched for disease-linked clones. Certain motif variants had earlier been reported in reactive arthritis synovial fluid and blood.

This clonotype was seen a handful of times. Its antigen is still unknown. TCRdb fed the 5' RACE reads into MiXCR, producing one record per CDR3 protein. This table has under 30,000 distinct CDR3 sequences, 7.9% appearing once. Sequenced input: blood. The sequence derives from a male donor with ankylosing spondylitis or in good health (not recorded which).

In DNA, the CDR3 is TGTGCCAGCAGCCGGCTAGCGGGGGTCCAAGAGACCCAGTACTTC. This encodes CASSRLAGVQETQYF. The rearrangement links TRBV7-2 to TRBJ2-5; 10 bases agree with TRBD2. V trimming: 5 bases; J trimming: 1 base; junction bases outside the gene matches: 4. From germline, CDR1 is SGHTA and CDR2 FQGNSA. CDR3 length equals 15 residues.